A selection of T cell receptor beta chains follows, all from one sample in a study of blood T cell repertoires in COVID-19. The assay was immunoSEQ multiplex PCR, and TCRdb's table has in-frame clones only and misses some. The table has approximately 50,000 clones, 75% to 95% seen once. Sequences were obtained from peripheral blood. These receptors were obtained from a man between 45 and 60 years old with active COVID-19. Both conserved end residues are part of each CDR3. D genes are given only for firm matches. Part of the rows lack a size; the others show once, few, many or a class for expanded clones.

d_gene	v_gene	abundance	j_gene	CDR3aa	CDR3nt
-	TRBV3-1/TRBV3-2	-	TRBJ1-2	CASSPHAGGGYTF	TGTGCCAGCAGCCCCCATGCAGGAGGCGGCTACACCTTC
-	TRBV2	-	TRBJ1-6	CASSLARVKDSPLHF	TGTGCCAGCAGTTTGGCGAGGGTTAAGGACTCACCCCTCCACTTT
TRBD1	TRBV27	-	TRBJ1-2	CASSYRGQGYGYTF	TGTGCCAGCAGTTACAGAGGACAGGGGTATGGCTACACCTTC
-	TRBV25-1	-	TRBJ2-1	CASGPRAEQFF	TGTGCCAGCGGACCGAGGGCCGAGCAGTTCTTC
-	TRBV18	-	TRBJ2-7	CASSPGREQYF	TGTGCCAGCTCACCAGGGAGAGAGCAGTACTTC
-	TRBV6-4	-	TRBJ2-1	CASSPRTESGEQFF	TGTGCCAGCAGTCCCCGGACGGAAAGCGGTGAGCAGTTCTTC
TRBD1	TRBV2	once	TRBJ2-7	CASSAGQAPRHEQYF	TGTGCCAGCAGTGCAGGACAGGCACCCCGCCACGAGCAGTACTTC
-	TRBV7-2	-	TRBJ2-5	CASSPGETQYF	TGTGCCAGCAGCCCCGGGGAGACCCAGTACTTC
-	TRBV6-5	-	TRBJ1-3	CASSYSGGFSGNTIYF	TGTGCCAGCAGTTACTCCGGGGGGTTCTCTGGAAACACCATATATTTT
TRBD2	TRBV3-1/TRBV3-2	-	TRBJ2-1	CASSQPVAGAYEQFF	TGTGCCAGCAGCCAACCCGTAGCGGGAGCGTATGAGCAGTTCTTC
-	TRBV30	-	TRBJ1-6	CAWSAGAPSQSLHF	TGTGCCTGGAGTGCGGGTGCCCCTTCTCAATCCCTCCACTTT
TRBD2	TRBV3-1/TRBV3-2	once	TRBJ2-1	CASSEGLAGSNEQFF	TGTGCCAGCAGCGAAGGACTAGCGGGGAGCAATGAGCAGTTCTTC
-	TRBV7-8	once	TRBJ1-3	CASSRQLLIPGNTIYF	TGTGCCAGCAGCCGACAATTACTCATTCCTGGAAACACCATATATTTT
-	TRBV15	-	TRBJ2-1	CATSGPPARGNNEQFF	TGTGCCACCAGCGGTCCCCCCGCAAGGGGAAACAATGAGCAGTTCTTC
-	TRBV18	once	TRBJ1-5	CASSPSPYSNQPQHF	TGTGCCAGCTCACCCTCCCCTTATAGCAATCAGCCCCAGCATTTT
TRBD1	TRBV18	-	TRBJ1-4	CASSPQDRRVPNEKLFF	TGTGCCAGCTCACCACAGGACAGGAGGGTGCCTAATGAAAAACTGTTTTTT
TRBD2	TRBV7-2	-	TRBJ2-1	CASSLGGRGNEQFF	TGTGCCAGCAGCTTGGGCGGGAGAGGAAATGAGCAGTTCTTC
-	TRBV24-1	-	TRBJ2-5	CATSPSRGGRVSETQYF	TGTGCCACCAGTCCTTCGCGAGGGGGGAGGGTTTCAGAGACCCAGTACTTC
TRBD2	TRBV3-1/TRBV3-2	-	TRBJ2-7	CASSHGLAGAAGYEQYF	TGTGCCAGCAGCCACGGGCTAGCGGGGGCCGCTGGCTACGAGCAGTACTTC
-	TRBV3-1/TRBV3-2	-	TRBJ1-3	CASAGQLLSGNTIYF	TGTGCCAGCGCAGGACAGTTGCTCTCTGGAAACACCATATATTTT
-	TRBV7-6	-	TRBJ2-1	CASSLGTNTPEQFF	TGTGCCAGCAGCTTAGGGACTAACACCCCTGAGCAGTTCTTC
-	TRBV25-1	-	TRBJ1-4	CASSTIGGGSEKLFF	TGTGCCAGCAGTACAATCGGGGGAGGGAGTGAAAAACTGTTTTTT
TRBD1	TRBV6-4	-	TRBJ1-1	CASSDAHLQGMATEAFF	TGTGCCAGCAGTGACGCCCATCTACAGGGGATGGCCACTGAAGCTTTCTTT
TRBD2	TRBV5-4	-	TRBJ2-3	CASSSGTSGGGSTDTQYF	TGTGCCAGCAGCTCTGGGACTAGCGGGGGGGGGAGCACAGATACGCAGTATTTT
TRBD2	TRBV6-6	-	TRBJ2-3	CASSPEVIAGGTDTQYF	TGTGCCAGCAGTCCTGAGGTGATAGCGGGAGGGACAGATACGCAGTATTTT
-	TRBV28	-	TRBJ1-2	CASTPGGGFYGYTF	TGTGCCAGCACCCCTGGGGGGGGATTCTATGGCTACACCTTC
-	TRBV2	-	TRBJ2-3	CASTWASFADTQYF	TGTGCCAGCACCTGGGCCTCATTCGCAGATACGCAGTATTTT
-	TRBV5-1	-	TRBJ2-3	CASSLVWRGDTDTQYF	TGCGCCAGCAGCTTGGTTTGGCGGGGTGACACAGATACGCAGTATTTT
-	TRBV5-1	-	TRBJ2-1	CASSPGLPYNEQFF	TGCGCCAGCAGCCCGGGACTTCCCTACAATGAGCAGTTCTTC
TRBD1	TRBV15	-	TRBJ2-4	CATSRGGGENIQYF	TGTGCCACCAGCAGAGGAGGGGGCGAAAACATTCAGTACTTC
-	TRBV14	-	TRBJ2-1	CASSPGLNNEQFF	TGTGCCAGCAGCCCGGGACTCAACAATGAGCAGTTCTTC
-	TRBV3-1/TRBV3-2	-	TRBJ2-7	CASSQWDSRRYEQYF	TGTGCCAGCAGCCAGTGGGACTCTCGGCGCTACGAGCAGTACTTC
TRBD1	TRBV7-9	-	TRBJ2-7	CASETGGLEQYF	TGTGCCAGCGAGACAGGGGGCCTGGAGCAGTACTTC
TRBD1	TRBV11-1	-	TRBJ2-5	CASSLTGLQETQYF	TGTGCCAGCAGCTTGACAGGGCTACAAGAGACCCAGTACTTC
TRBD1	TRBV2	-	TRBJ2-5	CASDTRQGAETQYF	TGTGCCAGCGATACTCGACAGGGGGCAGAGACCCAGTACTTC
-	TRBV28	once	TRBJ1-5	CASSLKSPPQPQHF	TGTGCCAGCAGTTTAAAGAGCCCCCCTCAGCCCCAGCATTTT
TRBD2	TRBV30	-	TRBJ2-5	CAWRSGLAGGGETQYF	TGTGCCTGGAGATCGGGGCTAGCGGGAGGTGGGGAGACCCAGTACTTC
TRBD1	TRBV4-2	-	TRBJ1-3	CASSQAPGQGNSGNTIYF	TGTGCCAGCAGCCAAGCTCCGGGACAGGGGAACTCTGGAAACACCATATATTTT
-	TRBV11-2	-	TRBJ1-5	CASSPDRNQPQHF	TGTGCCAGCAGCCCTGACAGGAATCAGCCCCAGCATTTT
TRBD1	TRBV6-5	-	TRBJ2-5	CASSYTGQGQETQYF	TGTGCCAGCAGTTACACCGGACAGGGCCAAGAGACCCAGTACTTC
-	TRBV30	-	TRBJ2-7	CAWRGGDTYEQYF	TGTGCCTGGAGGGGAGGGGACACTTACGAGCAGTACTTC
-	TRBV19	once	TRBJ2-5	CATGPGEAQYF	TGTGCCACAGGGCCGGGAGAGGCCCAGTACTTC
-	TRBV30	once	TRBJ1-4	CAWSLSTLEEKLFF	TGTGCCTGGAGTCTGTCAACCCTGGAGGAAAAACTGTTTTTT
-	TRBV6-2/TRBV6-3	few	TRBJ1-5	CASSSGQPQHF	TGTGCCAGCAGTTCTGGCCAGCCCCAGCATTTT
-	TRBV5-1	once	TRBJ1-3	CASKVGSPGNTIYF	TGCGCCAGCAAGGTGGGGAGTCCTGGAAACACCATATATTTT
TRBD1	TRBV6-5	-	TRBJ2-5	CASSMDRGETQYF	TGTGCCAGCAGCATGGACAGGGGCGAGACCCAGTACTTC
-	TRBV6-6	-	TRBJ1-5	CASSMTGRGNQPQHF	TGTGCCAGCAGTATGACAGGACGAGGCAATCAGCCCCAGCATTTT
TRBD1	TRBV18	-	TRBJ1-4	CASSGRKTGGTEKLFF	TGTGCCAGCTCCGGGCGGAAGACAGGGGGCACTGAAAAACTGTTTTTT
-	TRBV6-1	once	TRBJ2-4	CASSEWVRGGKNIQYF	TGTGCCAGCAGTGAATGGGTGAGGGGGGGGAAAAACATTCAGTACTTC
-	TRBV19	once	TRBJ2-1	CASSKRREGNEQFF	TGTGCCAGTAGTAAGCGGAGGGAAGGCAATGAGCAGTTCTTC
TRBD2	TRBV7-2	-	TRBJ2-3	CASSGTSGGGVDTQYF	TGTGCCAGCAGCGGGACTAGCGGGGGTGGGGTAGATACGCAGTATTTT
TRBD2	TRBV6-2/TRBV6-3	-	TRBJ2-1	CASSPTSGRASYEQFF	TGTGCCAGCAGTCCAACTAGCGGGAGGGCCTCGTATGAGCAGTTCTTC
TRBD1	TRBV9	once	TRBJ2-7	CASSLQGAAEQYF	TGTGCCAGCAGCCTTCAGGGGGCTGCCGAGCAGTACTTC
-	TRBV6-4	-	TRBJ2-1	CASSLGAGSFDEQFF	TGTGCCAGCAGTCTTGGCGCGGGATCGTTCGATGAGCAGTTCTTC
TRBD1	TRBV5-1	-	TRBJ2-1	CASSGDRPFNEQFF	TGCGCCAGCAGCGGGGACAGACCGTTCAATGAGCAGTTCTTC
-	TRBV18	-	TRBJ1-1	CASSLQGRNTEAFF	TGTGCCAGCTCACTCCAGGGGAGGAACACTGAAGCTTTCTTT
TRBD1	TRBV7-9	-	TRBJ2-2	CASSPTRGTDRGRIGELFF	TGTGCCAGCAGCCCAACAAGGGGGACAGATCGTGGACGAATCGGGGAGCTGTTTTTT
TRBD2	TRBV19	-	TRBJ2-2	CASSSASGRTNTGELFF	TGTGCCAGTAGTAGTGCTAGCGGGAGGACGAACACCGGGGAGCTGTTTTTT
-	TRBV4-1	-	TRBJ1-5	CASSRLAYSNQPQHF	TGCGCCAGCAGCCGATTGGCTTATAGCAATCAGCCCCAGCATTTT
-	TRBV19	-	TRBJ1-1	CASRQTVNTEAFF	TGTGCCAGTAGACAGACAGTGAACACTGAAGCTTTCTTT